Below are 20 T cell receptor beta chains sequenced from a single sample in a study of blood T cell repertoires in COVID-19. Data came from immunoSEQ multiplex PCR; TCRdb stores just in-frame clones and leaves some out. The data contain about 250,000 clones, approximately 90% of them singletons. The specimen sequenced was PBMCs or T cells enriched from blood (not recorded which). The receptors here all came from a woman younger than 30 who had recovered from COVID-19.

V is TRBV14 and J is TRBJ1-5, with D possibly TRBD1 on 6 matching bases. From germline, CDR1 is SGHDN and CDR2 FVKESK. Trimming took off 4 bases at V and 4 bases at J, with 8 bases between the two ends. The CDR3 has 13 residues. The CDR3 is CASSPDSNQPQHF. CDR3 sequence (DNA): TGTGCCAGCAGCCCGGACAGTAATCAGCCCCAGCATTTT.

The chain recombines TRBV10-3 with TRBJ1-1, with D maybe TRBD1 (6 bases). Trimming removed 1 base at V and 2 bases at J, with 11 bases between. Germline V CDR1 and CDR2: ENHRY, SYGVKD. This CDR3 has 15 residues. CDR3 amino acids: CAISELGAGNTEAFF. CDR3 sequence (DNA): TGTGCCATCAGTGAGTTGGGGGCGGGTAACACTGAAGCTTTCTTT.

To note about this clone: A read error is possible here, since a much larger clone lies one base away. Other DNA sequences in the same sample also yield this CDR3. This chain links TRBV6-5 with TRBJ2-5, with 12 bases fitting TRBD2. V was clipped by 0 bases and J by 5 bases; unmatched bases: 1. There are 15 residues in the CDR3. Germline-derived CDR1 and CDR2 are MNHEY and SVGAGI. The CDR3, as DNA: TGTGCCAGCAGTTACTCTACTAGCGGGGGGGAGACCCAGTACTTC. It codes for CASSYSTSGGETQYF.

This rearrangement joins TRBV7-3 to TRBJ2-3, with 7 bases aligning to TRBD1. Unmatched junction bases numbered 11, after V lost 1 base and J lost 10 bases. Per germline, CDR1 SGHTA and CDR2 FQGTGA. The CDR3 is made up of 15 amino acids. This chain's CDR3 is CASSLMGSDRDAQYF. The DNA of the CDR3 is TGTGCCAGCAGCTTAATGGGGTCCGACAGGGATGCGCAGTATTTT.

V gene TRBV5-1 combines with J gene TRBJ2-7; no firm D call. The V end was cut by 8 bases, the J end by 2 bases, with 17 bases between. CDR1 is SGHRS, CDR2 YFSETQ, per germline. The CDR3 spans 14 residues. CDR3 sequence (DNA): TGCGCCAGTTCAATGGGCACTTTAACCTACGAGCAGTACTTC. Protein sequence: CASSMGTLTYEQYF.

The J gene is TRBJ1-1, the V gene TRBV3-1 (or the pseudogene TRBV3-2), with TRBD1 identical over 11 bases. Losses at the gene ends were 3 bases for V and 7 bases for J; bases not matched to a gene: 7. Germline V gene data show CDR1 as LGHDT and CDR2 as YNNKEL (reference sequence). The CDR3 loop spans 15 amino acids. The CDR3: CASSHRDRGSFEAFF. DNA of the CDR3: TGTGCCAGCAGCCACCGGGACAGGGGGTCTTTTGAAGCTTTCTTT.

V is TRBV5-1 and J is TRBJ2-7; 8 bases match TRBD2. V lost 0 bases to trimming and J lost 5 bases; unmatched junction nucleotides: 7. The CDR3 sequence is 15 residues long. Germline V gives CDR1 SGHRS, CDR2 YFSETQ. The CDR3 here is CASSLVAGPANEQYF. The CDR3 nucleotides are TGCGCCAGCAGCTTGGTAGCGGGGCCCGCCAACGAGCAGTACTTC.

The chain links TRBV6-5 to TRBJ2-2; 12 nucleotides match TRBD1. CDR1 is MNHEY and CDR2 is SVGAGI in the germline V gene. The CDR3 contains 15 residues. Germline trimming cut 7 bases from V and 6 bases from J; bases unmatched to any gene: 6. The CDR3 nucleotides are TGTGCCAGCACTCCTGGGACAGGGGGCGCCGGGGAGCTGTTTTTT. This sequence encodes CASTPGTGGAGELFF.

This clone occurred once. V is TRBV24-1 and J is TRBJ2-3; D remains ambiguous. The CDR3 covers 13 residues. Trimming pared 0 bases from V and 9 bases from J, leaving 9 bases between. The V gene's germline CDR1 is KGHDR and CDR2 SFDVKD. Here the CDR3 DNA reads TGTGCCACCAGTGATTTGCCCCTTGCGACGCAGTATTTT. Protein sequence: CATSDLPLATQYF.

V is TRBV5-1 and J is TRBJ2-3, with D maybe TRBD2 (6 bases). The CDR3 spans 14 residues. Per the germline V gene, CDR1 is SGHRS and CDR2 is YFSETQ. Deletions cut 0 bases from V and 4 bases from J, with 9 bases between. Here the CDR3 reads CASSLAGVADTQYF. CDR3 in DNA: TGCGCCAGCAGCTTGGCGGGGGTTGCAGATACGCAGTATTTT.

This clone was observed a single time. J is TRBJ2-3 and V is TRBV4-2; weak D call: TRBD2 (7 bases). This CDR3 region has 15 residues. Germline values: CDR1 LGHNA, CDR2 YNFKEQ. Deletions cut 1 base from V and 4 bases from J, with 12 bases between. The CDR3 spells CASSQVGGGSDTQYF. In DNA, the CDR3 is TGTGCCAGCAGCCAAGTTGGCGGGGGCTCAGATACGCAGTATTTT.

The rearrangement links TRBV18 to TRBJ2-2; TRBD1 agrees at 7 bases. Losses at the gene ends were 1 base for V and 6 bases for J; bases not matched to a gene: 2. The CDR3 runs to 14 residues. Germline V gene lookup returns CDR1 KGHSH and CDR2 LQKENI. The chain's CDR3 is CASSPQTGPGELFF. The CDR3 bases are TGTGCCAGCTCACCACAGACAGGGCCCGGGGAGCTGTTTTTT. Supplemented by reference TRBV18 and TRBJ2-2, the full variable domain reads NAGVMQNPRHLVRRRGQEARLRCSPMKGHSHVYWYRQLPEEGLKFMVYLQKENIIDESGMPKERFSAEFPKEGPSILRIQQVVRGDSAAYFCASSPQTGPGELFFGEGSRLTVL.

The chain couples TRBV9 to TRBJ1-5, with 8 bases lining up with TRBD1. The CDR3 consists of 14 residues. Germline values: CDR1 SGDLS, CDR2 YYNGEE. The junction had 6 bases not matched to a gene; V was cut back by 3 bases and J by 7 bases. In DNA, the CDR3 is TGTGCCAGCAGCGGAGGGACAGGCTACCAGCCCCAGCATTTT. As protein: CASSGGTGYQPQHF.

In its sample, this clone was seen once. CDR3 coding DNA: TGTGCCAGCAGCCGCACAGGGGTCAATCAGCCCCAGCATTTT. Amino acid sequence: CASSRTGVNQPQHF. The chain is built from TRBV6-5 and TRBJ1-5; 7 bases map to TRBD1. Losses at the gene ends were 6 bases for V and 3 bases for J; bases not matched to a gene: 5. This CDR3 is 14 amino acids long. Germline V gene lookup returns CDR1 MNHEY and CDR2 SVGAGI.

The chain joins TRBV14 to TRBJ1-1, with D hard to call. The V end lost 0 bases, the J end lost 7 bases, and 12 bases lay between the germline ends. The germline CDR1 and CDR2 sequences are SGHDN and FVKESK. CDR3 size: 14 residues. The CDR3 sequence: CASSQEMWQIEAFF. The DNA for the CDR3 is TGTGCCAGCAGCCAAGAGATGTGGCAGATTGAAGCTTTCTTT.

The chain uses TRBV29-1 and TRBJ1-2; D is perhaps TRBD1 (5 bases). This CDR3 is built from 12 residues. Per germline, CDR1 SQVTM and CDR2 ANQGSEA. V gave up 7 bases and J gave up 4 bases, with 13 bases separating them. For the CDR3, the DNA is TGCAGCGAGGGGAGGGAGGGCTATGGCTACACCTTC. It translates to CSEGREGYGYTF.

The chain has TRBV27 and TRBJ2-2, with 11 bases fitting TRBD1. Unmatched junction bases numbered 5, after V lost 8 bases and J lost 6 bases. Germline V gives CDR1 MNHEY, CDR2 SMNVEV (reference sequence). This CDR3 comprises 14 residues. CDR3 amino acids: CASRDRGFSGELFF. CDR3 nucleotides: TGTGCCAGCCGGGACAGGGGGTTTTCCGGGGAGCTGTTTTTT.

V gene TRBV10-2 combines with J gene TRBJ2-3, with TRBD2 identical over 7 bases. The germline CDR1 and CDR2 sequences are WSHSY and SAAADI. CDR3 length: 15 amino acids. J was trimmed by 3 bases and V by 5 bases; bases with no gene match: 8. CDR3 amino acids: CASSQRTSRTDTQYF. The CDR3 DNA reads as TGCGCCAGCAGTCAAAGGACTAGTCGGACAGATACGCAGTATTTT.

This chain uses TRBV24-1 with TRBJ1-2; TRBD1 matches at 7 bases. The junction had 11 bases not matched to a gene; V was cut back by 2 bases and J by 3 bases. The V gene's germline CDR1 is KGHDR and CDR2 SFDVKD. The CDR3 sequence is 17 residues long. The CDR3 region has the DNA TGTGCCACCAGTGATTCCGGGGGACAGTATCAAGACTATGGCTACACCTTC. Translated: CATSDSGGQYQDYGYTF.

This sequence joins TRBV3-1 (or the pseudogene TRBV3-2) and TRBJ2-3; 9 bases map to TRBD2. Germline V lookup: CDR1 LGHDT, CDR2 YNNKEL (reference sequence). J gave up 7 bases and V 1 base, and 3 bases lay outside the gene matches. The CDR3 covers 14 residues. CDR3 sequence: CASSQGGGANTQYF. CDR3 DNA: TGTGCCAGCAGCCAAGGCGGGGGGGCGAATACGCAGTATTTT.